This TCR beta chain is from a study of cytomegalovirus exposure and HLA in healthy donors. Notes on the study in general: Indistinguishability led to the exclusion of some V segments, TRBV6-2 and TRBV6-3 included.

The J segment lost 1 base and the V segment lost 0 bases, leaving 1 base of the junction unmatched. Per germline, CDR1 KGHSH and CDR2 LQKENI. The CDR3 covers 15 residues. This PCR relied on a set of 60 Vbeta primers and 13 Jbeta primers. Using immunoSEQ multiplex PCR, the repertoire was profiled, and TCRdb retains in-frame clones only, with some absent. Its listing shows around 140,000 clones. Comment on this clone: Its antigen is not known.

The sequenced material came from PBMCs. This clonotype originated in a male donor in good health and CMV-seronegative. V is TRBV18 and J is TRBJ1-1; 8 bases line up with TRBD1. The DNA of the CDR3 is TGTGCCAGCTCACCACCCGGGACAGGGAACACTGAAGCTTTCTTT. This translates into CASSPPGTGNTEAFF.